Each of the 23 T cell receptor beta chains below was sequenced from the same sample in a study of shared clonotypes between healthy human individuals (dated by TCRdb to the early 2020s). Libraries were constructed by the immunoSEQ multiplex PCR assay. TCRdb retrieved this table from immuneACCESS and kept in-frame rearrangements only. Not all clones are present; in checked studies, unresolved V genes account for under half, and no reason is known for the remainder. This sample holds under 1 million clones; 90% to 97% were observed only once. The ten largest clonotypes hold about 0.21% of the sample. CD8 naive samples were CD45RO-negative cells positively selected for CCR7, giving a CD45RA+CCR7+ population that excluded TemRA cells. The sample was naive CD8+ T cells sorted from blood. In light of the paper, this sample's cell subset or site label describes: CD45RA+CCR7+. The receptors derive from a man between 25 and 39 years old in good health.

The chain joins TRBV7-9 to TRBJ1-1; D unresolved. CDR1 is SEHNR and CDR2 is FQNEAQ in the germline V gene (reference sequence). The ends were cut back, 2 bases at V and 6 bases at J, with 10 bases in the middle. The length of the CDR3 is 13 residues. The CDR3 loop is CASSLNIPPEAFF. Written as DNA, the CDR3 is TGTGCCAGCAGCTTAAATATCCCCCCTGAAGCTTTCTTT. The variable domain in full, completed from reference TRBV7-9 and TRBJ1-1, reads DTGVSQNPRHKITKRGQNVTFRCDPISEHNRLYWYRQTLGQGPEFLTYFQNEAQLEKSRLLSDRFSAERPKGSFSTLEIQRTEQGDSAMYLCASSLNIPPEAFFGQGTRLTVV.

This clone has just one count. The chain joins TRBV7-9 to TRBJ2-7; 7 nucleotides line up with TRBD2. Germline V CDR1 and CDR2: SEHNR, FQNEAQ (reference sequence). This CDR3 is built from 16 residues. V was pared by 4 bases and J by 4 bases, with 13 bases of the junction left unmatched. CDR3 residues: CASSSKDSGSGYEQYF. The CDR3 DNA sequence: TGTGCCAGCAGCTCCAAAGACTCCGGTAGCGGGTACGAGCAGTACTTC.

CDR3 nucleotide sequence: TGCAGCGTTGAGGGGGGAAGAGGACAGGCAACTTACGAGCAGTACTTC. This sequence encodes CSVEGGRGQATYEQYF. The rearrangement joins TRBV29-1 to TRBJ2-7; perhaps TRBD1 as D (7 bases). V lost 3 bases and J lost 4, with 22 bases in between. Germline V CDR1 and CDR2: SQVTM, ANQGSEA. CDR3 size: 16 residues.

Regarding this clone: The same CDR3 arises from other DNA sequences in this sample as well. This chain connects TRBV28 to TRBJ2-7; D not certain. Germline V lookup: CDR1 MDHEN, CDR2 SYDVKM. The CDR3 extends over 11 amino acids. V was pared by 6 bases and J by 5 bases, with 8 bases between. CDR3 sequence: CASSFSHEQYF. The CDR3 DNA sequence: TGTGCCAGCAGCTTTTCCCACGAGCAGTACTTC.

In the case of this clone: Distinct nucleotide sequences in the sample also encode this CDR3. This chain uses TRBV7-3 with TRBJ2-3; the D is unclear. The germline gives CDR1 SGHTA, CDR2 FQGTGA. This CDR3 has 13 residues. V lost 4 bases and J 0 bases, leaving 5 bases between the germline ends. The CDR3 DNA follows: TGTGCCAGCAGCTCCCCTAGCACAGATACGCAGTATTTT. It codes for CASSSPSTDTQYF.

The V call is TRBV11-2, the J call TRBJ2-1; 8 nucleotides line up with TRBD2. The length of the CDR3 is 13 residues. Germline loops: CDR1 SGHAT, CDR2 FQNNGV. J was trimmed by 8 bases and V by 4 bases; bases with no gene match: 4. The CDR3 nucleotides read TGTGCCAGCAGCTCAACTAGCGGCCATGAGCAGTTCTTC. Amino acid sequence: CASSSTSGHEQFF.

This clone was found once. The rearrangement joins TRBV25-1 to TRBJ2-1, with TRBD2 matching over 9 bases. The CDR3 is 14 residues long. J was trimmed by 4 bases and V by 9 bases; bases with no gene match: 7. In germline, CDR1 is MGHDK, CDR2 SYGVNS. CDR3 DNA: TGTGCCAGGGAGCGGGGGGCTTTATACAATGAGCAGTTCTTC. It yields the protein CARERGALYNEQFF.

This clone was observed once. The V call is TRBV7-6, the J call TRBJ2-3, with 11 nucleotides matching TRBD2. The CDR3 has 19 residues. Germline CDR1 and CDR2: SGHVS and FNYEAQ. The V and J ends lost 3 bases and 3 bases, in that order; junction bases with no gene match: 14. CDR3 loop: CASSFSSVAGGTRTDTQYF. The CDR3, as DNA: TGTGCCAGCAGCTTCTCTTCGGTAGCGGGAGGGACGAGGACAGATACGCAGTATTTT.

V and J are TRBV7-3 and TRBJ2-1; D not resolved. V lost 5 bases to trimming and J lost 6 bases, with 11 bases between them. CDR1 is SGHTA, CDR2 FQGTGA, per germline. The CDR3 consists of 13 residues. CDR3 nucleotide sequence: TGTGCCAGCAGCCCGCCGACTTCCAATGAGCAGTTCTTC. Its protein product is CASSPPTSNEQFF.

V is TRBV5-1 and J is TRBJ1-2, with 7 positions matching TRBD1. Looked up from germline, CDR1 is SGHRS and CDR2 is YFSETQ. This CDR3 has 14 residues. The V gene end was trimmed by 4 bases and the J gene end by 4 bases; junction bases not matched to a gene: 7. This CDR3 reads CASSPEGAAYGYTF. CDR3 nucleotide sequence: TGCGCCAGCAGCCCGGAGGGGGCCGCCTATGGCTACACCTTC.

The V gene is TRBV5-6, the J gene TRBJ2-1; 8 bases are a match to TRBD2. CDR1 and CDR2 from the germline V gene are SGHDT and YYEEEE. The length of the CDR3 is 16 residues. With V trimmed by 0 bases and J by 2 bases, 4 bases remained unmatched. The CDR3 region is CASSLAAGGAYNEQFF. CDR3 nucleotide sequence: TGTGCCAGCAGCTTGGCGGCGGGAGGCGCCTACAATGAGCAGTTCTTC. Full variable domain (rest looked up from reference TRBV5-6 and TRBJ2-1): DAGVTQSPTHLIKTRGQQVTLRCSPKSGHDTVSWYQQALGQGPQFIFQYYEEEERQRGNFPDRFSGHQFPNYSSELNVNALLLGDSALYLCASSLAAGGAYNEQFFGPGTRLTVL.

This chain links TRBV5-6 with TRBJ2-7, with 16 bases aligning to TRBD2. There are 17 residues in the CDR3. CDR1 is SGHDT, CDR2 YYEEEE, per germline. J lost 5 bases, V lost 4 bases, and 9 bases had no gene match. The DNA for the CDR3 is TGTGCCAGCAGCGTGGGACTAGCGGGAGGGCCTCTGGACGAGCAGTACTTC. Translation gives CASSVGLAGGPLDEQYF.

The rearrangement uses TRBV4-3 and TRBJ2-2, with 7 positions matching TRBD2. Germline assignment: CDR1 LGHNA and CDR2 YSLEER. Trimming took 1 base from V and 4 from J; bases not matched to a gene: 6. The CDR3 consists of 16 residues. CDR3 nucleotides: TGCGCCAGCAGCCAAGGTCGCGGGAGAGCCACCGGGGAGCTGTTTTTT. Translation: CASSQGRGRATGELFF.

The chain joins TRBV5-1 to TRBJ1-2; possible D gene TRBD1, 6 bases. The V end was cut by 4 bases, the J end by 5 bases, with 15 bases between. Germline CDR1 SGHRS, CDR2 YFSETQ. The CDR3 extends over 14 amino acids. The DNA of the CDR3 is TGCGCCAGCAGCCCGCGGACAGAACAGTATGGCTACACCTTC. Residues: CASSPRTEQYGYTF. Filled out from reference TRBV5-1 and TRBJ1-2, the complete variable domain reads KAGVTQTPRYLIKTRGQQVTLSCSPISGHRSVSWYQQTPGQGLQFLFEYFSETQRNKGNFPGRFSGRQFSNSRSEMNVSTLELGDSALYLCASSPRTEQYGYTFGSGTRLTVV.

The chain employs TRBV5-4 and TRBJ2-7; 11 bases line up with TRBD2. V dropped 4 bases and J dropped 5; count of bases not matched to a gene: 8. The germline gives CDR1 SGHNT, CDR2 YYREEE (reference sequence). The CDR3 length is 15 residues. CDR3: CASSIRLAGSDEQYF. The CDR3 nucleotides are TGTGCCAGCAGCATTAGACTAGCGGGATCTGACGAGCAGTACTTC. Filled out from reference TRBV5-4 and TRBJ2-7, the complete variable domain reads ETGVTQSPTHLIKTRGQQVTLRCSSQSGHNTVSWYQQALGQGPQFIFQYYREEENGRGNFPPRFSGLQFPNYSSELNVNALELDDSALYLCASSIRLAGSDEQYFGPGTRLTVT.

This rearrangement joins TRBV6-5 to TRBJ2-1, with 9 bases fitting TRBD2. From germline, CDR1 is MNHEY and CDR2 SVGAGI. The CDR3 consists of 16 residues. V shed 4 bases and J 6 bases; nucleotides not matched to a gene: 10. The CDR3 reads CASSWGLAGFPNEQFF. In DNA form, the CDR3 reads TGTGCCAGCAGTTGGGGACTAGCCGGTTTTCCCAATGAGCAGTTCTTC.

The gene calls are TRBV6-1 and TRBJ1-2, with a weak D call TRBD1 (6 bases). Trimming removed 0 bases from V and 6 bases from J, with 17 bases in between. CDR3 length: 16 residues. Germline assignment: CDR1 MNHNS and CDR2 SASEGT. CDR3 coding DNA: TGTGCCAGCAGTGAAGCGCTTCAGGGGCAGCTAGATGGCTACACCTTC. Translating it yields CASSEALQGQLDGYTF.

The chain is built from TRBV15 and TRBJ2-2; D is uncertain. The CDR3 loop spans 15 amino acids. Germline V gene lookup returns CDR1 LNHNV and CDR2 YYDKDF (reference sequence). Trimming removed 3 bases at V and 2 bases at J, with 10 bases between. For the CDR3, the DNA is TGTGCCACCAGCAGGGACCGTACTAACACCGGGGAGCTGTTTTTT. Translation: CATSRDRTNTGELFF. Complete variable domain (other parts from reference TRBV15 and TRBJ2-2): DAMVIQNPRYQVTQFGKPVTLSCSQTLNHNVMYWYQQKSSQAPKLLFHYYDKDFNNEADTPDNFQSRRPNTSFCFLDIRSPGLGDTAMYLCATSRDRTNTGELFFGEGSRLTVL.

CDR3 in amino acids: CASSLEQAMDTEAFF. Written as DNA, the CDR3 is TGCGCCAGCAGCTTGGAACAGGCCATGGACACTGAAGCTTTCTTT. This sequence joins TRBV5-1 and TRBJ1-1; D may be TRBD1 (5 bases). With 0 bases removed from V and 3 bases from J, the gap between germline ends came to 12 bases. The CDR3 is 15 amino acids. In germline, CDR1 is SGHRS, CDR2 YFSETQ. Combining the CDR3 with reference TRBV5-1 and TRBJ1-1 gives the whole variable domain KAGVTQTPRYLIKTRGQQVTLSCSPISGHRSVSWYQQTPGQGLQFLFEYFSETQRNKGNFPGRFSGRQFSNSRSEMNVSTLELGDSALYLCASSLEQAMDTEAFFGQGTRLTVV.

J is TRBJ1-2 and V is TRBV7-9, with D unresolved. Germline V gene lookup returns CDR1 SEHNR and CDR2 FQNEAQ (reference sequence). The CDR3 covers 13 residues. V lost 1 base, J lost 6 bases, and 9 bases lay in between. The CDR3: CASSLGGLDGYTF. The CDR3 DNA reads TGTGCCAGCAGCTTAGGAGGGCTCGATGGCTACACCTTC.

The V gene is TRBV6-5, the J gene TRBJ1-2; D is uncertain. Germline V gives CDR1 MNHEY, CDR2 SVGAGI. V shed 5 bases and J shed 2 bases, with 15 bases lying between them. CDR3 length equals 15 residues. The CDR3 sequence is CASSPKDHPNYGYTF. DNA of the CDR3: TGTGCCAGCAGTCCCAAGGACCATCCCAACTATGGCTACACCTTC.

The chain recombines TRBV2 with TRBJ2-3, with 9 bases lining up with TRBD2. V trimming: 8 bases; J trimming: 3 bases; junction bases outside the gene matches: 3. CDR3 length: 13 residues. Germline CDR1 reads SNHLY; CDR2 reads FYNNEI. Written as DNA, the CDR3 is TGTGCCAGCTGGAGCGGGAGGACAGATACGCAGTATTTT. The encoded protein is CASWSGRTDTQYF.

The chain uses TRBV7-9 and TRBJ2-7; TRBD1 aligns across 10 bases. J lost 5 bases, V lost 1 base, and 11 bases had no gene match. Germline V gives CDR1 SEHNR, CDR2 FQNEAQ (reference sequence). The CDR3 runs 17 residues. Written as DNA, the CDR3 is TGTGCCAGCAGCTTAGGGTTCGGGGACAGGGGATTACACGAGCAGTACTTC. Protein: CASSLGFGDRGLHEQYF.